This T cell receptor beta chain was found in a study of human T cells and chemical hapten exposure. Study summary: The study sensitized with 2% DPC on a 2 cm by 2 cm patch of upper inner arm skin. The study lasted around 22 weeks, and patients were dosed weekly with diphenylcyclopropenone on the scalp throughout. Findings and limits, study-wide: A positive correlation with patch test score was found for PT1 expanded TCR counts.

As concerns this clonotype: What it binds is unknown.

A single record per CDR3 protein comes from TCRdb applying MiXCR to the RACE reads. Here the sample spans nearly 80,000 distinct CDR3 sequences, about 9.3% being singletons. The CDR3 has 14 amino acids. CDR1 is SGHTA, CDR2 FQGNSA, per germline. J was trimmed by 5 bases and V by 3 bases; bases with no gene match: 5. The time point was: patch test 1, 2 weeks after DPC sensitization. Treatment: therapeutic diphenylcyclopropenone sensitization with weekly scalp DPC. Sample donors consisted of patients with alopecia, aged 18 to 70 years, who were suitable for DPC. The clonotype comes from a woman aged 45-59 years with alopecia areata. Some clones in this sample may be carry-over from other donors' samples. V usage is TRBV7-2 and J usage is TRBJ2-3; 7 bases match TRBD2. The specimen comprised whole blood, sampled in connection with sensitization to the hapten diphenylcyclopropenone (DPC). The CDR3 loop is CASSFGLGVDTQYF. The CDR3 nucleotides read TGTGCCAGCAGCTTCGGACTAGGGGTAGATACGCAGTATTTT.